This T cell receptor beta chain was sequenced during a study of blood T cell repertoires in COVID-19. This table comes from immunoSEQ multiplex PCR, and its TCRdb copy is limited to in-frame clones, with some not included. Of 150,000 to 200,000 clones listed, 70% to 85% are singletons. Many counts were recorded for this clone. The CDR3 contains 14 residues. Germline V gene lookup returns CDR1 KGHSH and CDR2 LQKENI. V lost 3 bases and J lost 4, with 12 bases in between. J is TRBJ1-2 and V is TRBV18, with a possible D match to TRBD1 (5 bases). Source material: peripheral blood. This sequence was found in a woman aged 25-40 years with acute or convalescent COVID-19. The CDR3, as DNA: TGTGCCAGCTCACCCGGAGACAGTTTCTATGGCTACACCTTC. Encoded protein: CASSPGDSFYGYTF.